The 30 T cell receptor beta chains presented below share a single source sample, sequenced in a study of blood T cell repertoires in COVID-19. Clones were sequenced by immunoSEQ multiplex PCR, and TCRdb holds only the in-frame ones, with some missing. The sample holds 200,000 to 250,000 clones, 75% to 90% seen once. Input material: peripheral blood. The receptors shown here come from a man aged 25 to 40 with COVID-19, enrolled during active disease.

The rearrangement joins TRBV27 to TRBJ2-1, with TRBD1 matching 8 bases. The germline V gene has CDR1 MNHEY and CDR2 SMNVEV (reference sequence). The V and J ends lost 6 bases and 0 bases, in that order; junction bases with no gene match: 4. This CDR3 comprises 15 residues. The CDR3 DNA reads TGTGCCAGCAGGAGGACAGGGATCTCCTACAATGAGCAGTTCTTC. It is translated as CASRRTGISYNEQFF.

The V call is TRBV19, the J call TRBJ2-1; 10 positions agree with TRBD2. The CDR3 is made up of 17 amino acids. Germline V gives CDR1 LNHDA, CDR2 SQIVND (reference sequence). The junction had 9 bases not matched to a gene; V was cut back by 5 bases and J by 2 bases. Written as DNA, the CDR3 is TGTGCCAGTAGTTCGCGTGTAGCGGGAGGCCCCTACAATGAGCAGTTCTTC. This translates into CASSSRVAGGPYNEQFF.

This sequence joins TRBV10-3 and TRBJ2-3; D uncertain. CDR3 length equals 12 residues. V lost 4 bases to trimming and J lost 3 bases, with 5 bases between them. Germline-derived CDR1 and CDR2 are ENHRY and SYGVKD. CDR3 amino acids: CAISGGTDTQYF. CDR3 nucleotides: TGTGCCATCAGTGGAGGAACAGATACGCAGTATTTT.

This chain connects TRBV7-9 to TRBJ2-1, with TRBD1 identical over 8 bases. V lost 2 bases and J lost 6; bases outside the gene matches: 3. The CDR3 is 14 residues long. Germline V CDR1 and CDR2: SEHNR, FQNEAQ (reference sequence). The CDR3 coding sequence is TGTGCCAGCAGCTTATCTACAGGGGGCAATGAGCAGTTCTTC. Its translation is CASSLSTGGNEQFF.

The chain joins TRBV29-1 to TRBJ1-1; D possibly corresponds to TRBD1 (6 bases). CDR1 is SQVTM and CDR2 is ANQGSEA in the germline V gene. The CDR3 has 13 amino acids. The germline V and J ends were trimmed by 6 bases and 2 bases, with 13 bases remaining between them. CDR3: CSVRTDQNTEAFF. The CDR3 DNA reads TGCAGCGTACGGACAGACCAAAACACTGAAGCTTTCTTT.

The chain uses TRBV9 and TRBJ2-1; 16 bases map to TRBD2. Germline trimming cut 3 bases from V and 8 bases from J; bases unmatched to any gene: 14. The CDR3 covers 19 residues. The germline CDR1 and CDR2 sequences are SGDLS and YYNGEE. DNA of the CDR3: TGTGCCAGCAGCGCCCAGCCGGGACTAGCGGGAGGGCCTAGGGATGAGCAGTTCTTC. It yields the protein CASSAQPGLAGGPRDEQFF. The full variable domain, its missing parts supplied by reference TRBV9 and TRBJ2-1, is DSGVTQTPKHLITATGQRVTLRCSPRSGDLSVYWYQQSLDQGLQFLIQYYNGEERAKGNILERFSAQQFPDLHSELNLSSLELGDSALYFCASSAQPGLAGGPRDEQFFGPGTRLTVL.

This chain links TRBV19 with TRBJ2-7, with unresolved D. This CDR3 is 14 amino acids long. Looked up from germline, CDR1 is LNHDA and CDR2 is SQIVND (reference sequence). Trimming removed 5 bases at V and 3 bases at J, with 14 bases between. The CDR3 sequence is CASSPGTVLYEQYF. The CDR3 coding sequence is TGTGCCAGTAGTCCAGGAACAGTGCTCTACGAGCAGTACTTC.

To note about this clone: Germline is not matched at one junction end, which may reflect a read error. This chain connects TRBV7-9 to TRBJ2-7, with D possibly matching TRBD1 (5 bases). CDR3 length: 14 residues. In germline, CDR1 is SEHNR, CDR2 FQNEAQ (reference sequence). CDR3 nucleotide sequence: TGTGCCAGCAGCTCCCCCGCACGTGCTGGGGCCCTTACTTTC. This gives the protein CASSSPARAGALTF.

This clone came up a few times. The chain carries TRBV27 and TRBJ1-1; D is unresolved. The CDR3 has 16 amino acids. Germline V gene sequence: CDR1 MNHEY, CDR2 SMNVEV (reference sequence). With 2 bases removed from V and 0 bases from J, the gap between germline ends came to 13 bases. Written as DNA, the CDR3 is TGTGCCAGCAGTTTACTACAGAACAGTATGAACACTGAAGCTTTCTTT. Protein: CASSLLQNSMNTEAFF.

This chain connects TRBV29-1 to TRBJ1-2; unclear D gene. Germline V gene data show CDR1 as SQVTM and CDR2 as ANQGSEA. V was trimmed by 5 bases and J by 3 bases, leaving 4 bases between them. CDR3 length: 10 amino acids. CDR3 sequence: CSVSDYGYTF. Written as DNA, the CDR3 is TGCAGCGTTTCTGACTATGGCTACACCTTC.

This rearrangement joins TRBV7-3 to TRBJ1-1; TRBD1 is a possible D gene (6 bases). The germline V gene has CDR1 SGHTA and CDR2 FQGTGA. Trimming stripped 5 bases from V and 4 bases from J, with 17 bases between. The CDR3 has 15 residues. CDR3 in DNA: TGTGCCAGCAGCCATCACAATAGGGGGAGCACTGAAGCTTTCTTT. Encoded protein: CASSHHNRGSTEAFF.

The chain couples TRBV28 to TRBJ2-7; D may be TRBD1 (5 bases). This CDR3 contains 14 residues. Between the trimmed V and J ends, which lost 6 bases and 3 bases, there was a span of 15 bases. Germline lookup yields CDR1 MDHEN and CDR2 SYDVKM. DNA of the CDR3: TGTGCCAGCAGAACAGGTGGGCACAACTACGAGCAGTACTTC. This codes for CASRTGGHNYEQYF.

The CDR3 DNA sequence: TGTGCCAGCTCACCACCTGACTTATACGAGCAGTACTTC. Protein product: CASSPPDLYEQYF. This sequence joins TRBV18 and TRBJ2-7; D not certain. Germline V gene lookup returns CDR1 KGHSH and CDR2 LQKENI. The CDR3 extends over 13 amino acids. V was trimmed by 0 bases and J by 4 bases, leaving 7 bases between them.

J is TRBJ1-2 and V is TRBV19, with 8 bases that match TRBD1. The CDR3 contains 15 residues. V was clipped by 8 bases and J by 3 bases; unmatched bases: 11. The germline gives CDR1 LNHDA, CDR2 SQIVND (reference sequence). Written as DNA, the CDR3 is TGTGCCAGTTGCTCGGGTCAGGGGGCCGACTATGGCTACACCTTC. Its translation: CASCSGQGADYGYTF.

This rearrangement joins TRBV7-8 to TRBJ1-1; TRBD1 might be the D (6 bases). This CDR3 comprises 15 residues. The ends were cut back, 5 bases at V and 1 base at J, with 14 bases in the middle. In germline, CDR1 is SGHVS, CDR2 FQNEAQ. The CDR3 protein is CASSLYTGPNTEAFF. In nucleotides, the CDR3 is TGTGCCAGCAGCCTTTACACAGGGCCGAACACTGAAGCTTTCTTT.

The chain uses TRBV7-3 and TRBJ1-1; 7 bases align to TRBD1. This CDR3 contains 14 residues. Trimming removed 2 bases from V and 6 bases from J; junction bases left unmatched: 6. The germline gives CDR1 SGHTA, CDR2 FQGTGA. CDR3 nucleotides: TGTGCCAGCAGCTTAGGGACAGCAGGGGCTGAAGCTTTCTTT. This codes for CASSLGTAGAEAFF.

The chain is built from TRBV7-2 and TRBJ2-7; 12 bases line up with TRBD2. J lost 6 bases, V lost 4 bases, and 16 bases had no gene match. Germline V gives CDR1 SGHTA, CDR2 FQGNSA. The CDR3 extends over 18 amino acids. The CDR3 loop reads CASSSPGLAGRASLEQYF. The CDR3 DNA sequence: TGTGCCAGCAGCTCCCCAGGACTAGCGGGGAGGGCCTCACTCGAGCAGTACTTC.

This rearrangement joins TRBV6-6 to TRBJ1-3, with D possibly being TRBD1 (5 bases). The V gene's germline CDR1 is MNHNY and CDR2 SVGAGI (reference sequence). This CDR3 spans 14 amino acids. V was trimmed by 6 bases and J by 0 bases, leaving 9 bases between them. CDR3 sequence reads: CASSPQGSGNTIYF. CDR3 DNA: TGTGCCAGCAGCCCCCAGGGCTCTGGAAACACCATATATTTT.

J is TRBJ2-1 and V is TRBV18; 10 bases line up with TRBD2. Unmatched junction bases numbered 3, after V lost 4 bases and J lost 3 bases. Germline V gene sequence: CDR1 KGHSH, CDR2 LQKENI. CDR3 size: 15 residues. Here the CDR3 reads CASSLLAGNYNEQFF. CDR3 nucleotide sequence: TGTGCCAGCTCACTACTAGCGGGGAACTACAATGAGCAGTTCTTC.

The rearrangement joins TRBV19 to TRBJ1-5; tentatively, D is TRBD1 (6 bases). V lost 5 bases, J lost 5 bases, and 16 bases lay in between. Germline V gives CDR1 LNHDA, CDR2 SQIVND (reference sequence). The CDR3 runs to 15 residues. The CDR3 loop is CASSRDTVDHQPQHF. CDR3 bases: TGTGCCAGTAGTCGGGACACGGTGGACCATCAGCCCCAGCATTTT.

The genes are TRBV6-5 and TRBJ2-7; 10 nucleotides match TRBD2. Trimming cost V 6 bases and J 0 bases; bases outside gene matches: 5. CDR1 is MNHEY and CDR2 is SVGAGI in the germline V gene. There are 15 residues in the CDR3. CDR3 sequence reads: CASSGLAESSYEQYF. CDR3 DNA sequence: TGTGCCAGCAGCGGACTAGCGGAGAGCTCCTACGAGCAGTACTTC.

CDR3 amino acids: CASSVTGTNSYEQYF. CDR3 nucleotide sequence: TGTGCCAGTAGTGTCACCGGGACAAACTCCTACGAGCAGTACTTC. The gene calls are TRBV19 and TRBJ2-7; perhaps TRBD1 as D (6 bases). This CDR3 has 15 amino acids. Germline loops: CDR1 LNHDA, CDR2 SQIVND (reference sequence). V lost 5 bases, J lost 0 bases, and 14 bases lay in between.

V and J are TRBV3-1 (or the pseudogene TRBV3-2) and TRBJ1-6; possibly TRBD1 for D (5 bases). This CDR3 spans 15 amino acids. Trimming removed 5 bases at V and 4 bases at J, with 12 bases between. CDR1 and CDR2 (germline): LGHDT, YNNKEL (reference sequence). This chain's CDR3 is CASSSGNGYNSPLHF. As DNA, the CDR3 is TGTGCCAGCAGCTCAGGGAACGGTTATAATTCACCCCTCCACTTT.

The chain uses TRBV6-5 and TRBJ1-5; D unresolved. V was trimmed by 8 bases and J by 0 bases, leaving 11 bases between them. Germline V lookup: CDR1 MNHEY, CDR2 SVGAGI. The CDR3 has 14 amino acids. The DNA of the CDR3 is TGTGCCAGCGCAGGTACCCATAGCAATCAGCCCCAGCATTTT. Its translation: CASAGTHSNQPQHF.

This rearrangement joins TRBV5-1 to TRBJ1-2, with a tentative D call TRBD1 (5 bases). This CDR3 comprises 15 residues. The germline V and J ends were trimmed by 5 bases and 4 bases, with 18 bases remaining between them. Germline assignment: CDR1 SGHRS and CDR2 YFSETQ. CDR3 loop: CASSSDGGRIYGYTF. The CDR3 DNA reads TGCGCCAGCAGTTCGGACGGGGGACGGATCTATGGCTACACCTTC.

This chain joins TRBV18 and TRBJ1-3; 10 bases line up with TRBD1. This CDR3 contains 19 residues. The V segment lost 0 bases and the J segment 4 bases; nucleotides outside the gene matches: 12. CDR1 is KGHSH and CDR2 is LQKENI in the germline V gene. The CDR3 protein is CASSPPYLRQGASGNTIYF. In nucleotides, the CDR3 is TGTGCCAGCTCACCACCGTATCTTAGACAGGGGGCGTCGGGAAACACCATATATTTT.

DNA of the CDR3: TGTGCCAGCCGTGTTGGAACGGACAGTCAGGCAACTAATGAAAAACTGTTTTTT. It specifies CASRVGTDSQATNEKLFF. The chain is built from TRBV18 and TRBJ1-4; TRBD1 might be the D (6 bases). Trimming stripped 8 bases from V and 0 bases from J, with 22 bases between. Germline lookup yields CDR1 KGHSH and CDR2 LQKENI. This CDR3 region has 18 residues.

The CDR3: CASSFPGRPETQYF. As DNA, the CDR3 is TGTGCCAGCAGCTTCCCCGGGAGGCCGGAGACCCAGTACTTC. The J gene is TRBJ2-5, the V gene TRBV7-2; the match to TRBD2 covers 7 bases. J was trimmed by 5 bases and V by 3 bases; bases with no gene match: 6. The CDR3 is 14 residues long. Germline V gives CDR1 SGHTA, CDR2 FQGNSA.

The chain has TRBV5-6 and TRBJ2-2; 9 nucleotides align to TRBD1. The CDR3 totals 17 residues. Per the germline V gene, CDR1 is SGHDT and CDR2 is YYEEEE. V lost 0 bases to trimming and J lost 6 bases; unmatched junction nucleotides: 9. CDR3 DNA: TGTGCCAGCAGCTTGGCCGCGGGACAGGGTGTATCCGGGGAGCTGTTTTTT. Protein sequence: CASSLAAGQGVSGELFF. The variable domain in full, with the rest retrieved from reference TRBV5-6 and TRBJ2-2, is DAGVTQSPTHLIKTRGQQVTLRCSPKSGHDTVSWYQQALGQGPQFIFQYYEEEERQRGNFPDRFSGHQFPNYSSELNVNALLLGDSALYLCASSLAAGQGVSGELFFGEGSRLTVL.

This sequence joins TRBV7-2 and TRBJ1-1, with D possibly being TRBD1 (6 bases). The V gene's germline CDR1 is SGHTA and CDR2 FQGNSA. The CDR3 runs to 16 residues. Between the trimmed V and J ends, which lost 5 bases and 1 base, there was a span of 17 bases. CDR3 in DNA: TGTGCCAGCAGCCCTCCCCCTTCGACAGGGAACACTGAAGCTTTCTTT. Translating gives CASSPPPSTGNTEAFF.